This entry concerns a single T cell receptor beta chain. Its target is unknown. A read error may account for a junction end that differs from germline. The germline CDR1 and CDR2 sequences are MGHRA and YSYEKL. This CDR3 spans 18 amino acids. The data derive from a study of tumor and adjacent non-tumor tissue in lung cancer. Study overall: On average, productive TCRbeta reads reached about 4.4 million per sample.

No cell sorting was done before RNA was extracted from the tissue. Distant lung tissue was collected more than 3 cm away from the tumor edge. Between August and November 2014, newly diagnosed, chemotherapy-naive lung cancer patients underwent thoracic surgery in China. The library came from three nested PCR rounds adapted from ARM-PCR protocols. TCRdb recomputed calls from the multiplex PCR reads with MiXCR, one row per CDR3 protein. The data contain tens of thousands of distinct CDR3 sequences, roughly 77% of them singletons. General study results and limits: Higher tumor TCR diversity was associated with shorter survival. Tumor repertoires had a smaller top 100 clone share than normal lung.

The origin of this receptor is a man aged 55 to 70 with non-small cell lung cancer. The sample was distant non-tumor lung tissue. This sequence joins TRBV4-1 and TRBJ2-1; D remains unclear. The CDR3 region has the DNA TGCGCCAACAGCCAATCCCCTGTTGGAGCAGCTGACTACAATGAGCAGTTCTTC. This gives the protein CANSQSPVGAADYNEQFF.